This T cell receptor beta chain stems from a study of OX40 agonist ivuxolimab in advanced cancers. As for the study in general: Patients were dosed intravenously with ivuxolimab at 0.01 to 10 mg/kg every 2 weeks. Study outcomes and limitations: CD4+ and CD8+ blood T cells expanded clonally by week 6 at 0.1 to 3.0 mg/kg. The study found that CD8+ T cells averaged more expanded clones than CD4+.

Generated by immunoSEQ multiplex PCR, the TCRdb table keeps only in-frame clones and is missing some. Of tens of thousands of clones listed, about nine tenths are singletons. For this clone: The target antigen is unknown.

The CDR3 runs to 15 residues. CDR1 SGDLS and CDR2 YYNGEE come from the germline V gene. J was trimmed by 8 bases and V by 0 bases; bases with no gene match: 1. J is TRBJ2-2 and V is TRBV9, with TRBD2 matching over 13 bases. Material: CD4+ or CD8+ T cells sorted from blood, obtained in a trial of the OX40 agonist ivuxolimab. The TCR originated in an adult with an advanced solid tumor such as melanoma, head and neck, liver or kidney cancer. For the CDR3, the DNA is TGTGCCAGCAGCGTAGGACTAGCGGGAGGTGGGGAGCTGTTTTTT. It specifies CASSVGLAGGGELFF.